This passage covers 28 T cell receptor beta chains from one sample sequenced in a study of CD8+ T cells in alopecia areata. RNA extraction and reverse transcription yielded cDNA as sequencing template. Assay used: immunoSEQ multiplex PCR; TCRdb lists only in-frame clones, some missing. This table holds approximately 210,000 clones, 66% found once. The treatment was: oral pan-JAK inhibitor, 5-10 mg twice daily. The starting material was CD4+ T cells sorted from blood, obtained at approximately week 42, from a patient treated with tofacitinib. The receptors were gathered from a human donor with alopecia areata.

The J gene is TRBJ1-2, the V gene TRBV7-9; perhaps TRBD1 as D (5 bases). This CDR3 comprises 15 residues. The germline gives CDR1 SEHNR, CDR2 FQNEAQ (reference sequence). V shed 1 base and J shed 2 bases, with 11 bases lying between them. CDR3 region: CASSLDGGNNYGYTF. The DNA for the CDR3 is TGTGCCAGCAGCTTAGATGGGGGGAACAACTATGGCTACACCTTC.

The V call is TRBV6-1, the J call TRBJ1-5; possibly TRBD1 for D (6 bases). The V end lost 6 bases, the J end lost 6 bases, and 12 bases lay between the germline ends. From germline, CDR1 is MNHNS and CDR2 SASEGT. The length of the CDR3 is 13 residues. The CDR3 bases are TGTGCCAGCAGACAGGGAGGAGGTCAGCCCCAGCATTTT. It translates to CASRQGGGQPQHF.

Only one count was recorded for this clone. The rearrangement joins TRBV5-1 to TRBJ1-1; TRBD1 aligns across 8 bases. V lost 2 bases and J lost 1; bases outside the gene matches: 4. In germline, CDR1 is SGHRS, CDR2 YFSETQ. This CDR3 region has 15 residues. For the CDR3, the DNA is TGCGCCAGCAGCTTATCCGGGACAGGGAACACTGAAGCTTTCTTT. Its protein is CASSLSGTGNTEAFF.

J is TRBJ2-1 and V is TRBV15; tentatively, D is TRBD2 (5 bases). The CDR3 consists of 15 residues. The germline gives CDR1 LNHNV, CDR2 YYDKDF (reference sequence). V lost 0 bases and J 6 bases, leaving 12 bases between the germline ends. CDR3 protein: CATSRDHGLLNEQFF. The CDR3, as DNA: TGTGCCACCAGCAGAGATCACGGACTGCTCAATGAGCAGTTCTTC. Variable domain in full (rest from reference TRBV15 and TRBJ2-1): DAMVIQNPRYQVTQFGKPVTLSCSQTLNHNVMYWYQQKSSQAPKLLFHYYDKDFNNEADTPDNFQSRRPNTSFCFLDIRSPGLGDTAMYLCATSRDHGLLNEQFFGPGTRLTVL.

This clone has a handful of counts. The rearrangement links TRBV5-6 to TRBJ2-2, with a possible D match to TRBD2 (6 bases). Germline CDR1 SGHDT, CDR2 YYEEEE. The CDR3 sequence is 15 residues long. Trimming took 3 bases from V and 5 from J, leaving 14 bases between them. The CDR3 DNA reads TGTGCCAGCAGCTCCTCGGGACTCCTTACCGGGGAGCTGTTTTTT. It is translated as CASSSSGLLTGELFF.

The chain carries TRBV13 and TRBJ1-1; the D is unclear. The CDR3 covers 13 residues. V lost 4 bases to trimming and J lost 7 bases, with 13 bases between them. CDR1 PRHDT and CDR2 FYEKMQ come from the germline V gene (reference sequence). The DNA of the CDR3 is TGTGCCAGCAGCTATGGATGGGAGAATGAAGCTTTCTTT. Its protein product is CASSYGWENEAFF. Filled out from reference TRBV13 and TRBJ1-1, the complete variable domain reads AAGVIQSPRHLIKEKRETATLKCYPIPRHDTVYWYQQGPGQDPQFLISFYEKMQSDKGSIPDRFSAQQFSDYHSELNMSSLELGDSALYFCASSYGWENEAFFGQGTRLTVV.

CDR3 in amino acids: CSVVPGWMNTEAFF. As DNA, the CDR3 is TGCAGCGTTGTCCCCGGATGGATGAACACTGAAGCTTTCTTT. The chain is built from TRBV29-1 and TRBJ1-1; D gene unclear. The ends were cut back, 4 bases at V and 0 bases at J, with 12 bases in the middle. The CDR3 is 14 amino acids. Germline values: CDR1 SQVTM, CDR2 ANQGSEA.

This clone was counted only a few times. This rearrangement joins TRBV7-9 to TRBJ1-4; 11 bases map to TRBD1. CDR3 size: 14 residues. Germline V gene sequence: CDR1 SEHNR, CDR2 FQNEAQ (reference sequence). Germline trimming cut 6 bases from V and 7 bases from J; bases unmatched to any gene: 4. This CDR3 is CASRRTGGSEKLFF. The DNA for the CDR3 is TGTGCCAGCAGGCGGACAGGGGGCAGTGAAAAACTGTTTTTT.

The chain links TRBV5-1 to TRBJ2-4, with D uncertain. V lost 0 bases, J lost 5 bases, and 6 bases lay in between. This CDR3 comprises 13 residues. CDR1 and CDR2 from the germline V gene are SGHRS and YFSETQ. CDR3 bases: TGCGCCAGCAGCTTGGGGCAGGAAAACATTCAGTACTTC. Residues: CASSLGQENIQYF.

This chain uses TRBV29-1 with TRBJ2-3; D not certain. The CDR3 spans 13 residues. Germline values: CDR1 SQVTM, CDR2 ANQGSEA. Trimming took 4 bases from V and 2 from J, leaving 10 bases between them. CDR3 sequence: CSVVGRVTDTQYF. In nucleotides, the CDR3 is TGCAGCGTTGTGGGAAGGGTCACAGATACGCAGTATTTT.

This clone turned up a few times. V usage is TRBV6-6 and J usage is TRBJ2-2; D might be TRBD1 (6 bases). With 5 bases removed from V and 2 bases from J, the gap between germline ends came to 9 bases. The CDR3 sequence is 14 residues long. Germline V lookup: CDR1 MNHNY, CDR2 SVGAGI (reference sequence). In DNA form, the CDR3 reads TGTGCCAGCAGTGTACAGGGTAACACCGGGGAGCTGTTTTTT. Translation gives CASSVQGNTGELFF.

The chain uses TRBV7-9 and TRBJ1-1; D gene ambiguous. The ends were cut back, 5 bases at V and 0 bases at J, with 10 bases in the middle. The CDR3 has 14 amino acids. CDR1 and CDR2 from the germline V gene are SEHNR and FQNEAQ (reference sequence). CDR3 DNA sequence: TGTGCCAGCAGCCAGGTACAGCTGAACACTGAAGCTTTCTTT. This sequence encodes CASSQVQLNTEAFF.

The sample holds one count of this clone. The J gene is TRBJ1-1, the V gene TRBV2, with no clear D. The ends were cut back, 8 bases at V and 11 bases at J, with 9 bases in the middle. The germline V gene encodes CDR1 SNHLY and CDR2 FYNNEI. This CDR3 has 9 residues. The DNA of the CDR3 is TGTGCCAGCGGGGATGCGGCTTTCTTT. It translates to CASGDAAFF.

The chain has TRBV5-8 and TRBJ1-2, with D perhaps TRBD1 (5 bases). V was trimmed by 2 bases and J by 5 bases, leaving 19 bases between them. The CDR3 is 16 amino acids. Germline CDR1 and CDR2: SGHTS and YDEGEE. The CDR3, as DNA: TGTGCCAGCAGCTTCCGCTGGAGGGGCATGGGATATGGCTACACCTTC. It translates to CASSFRWRGMGYGYTF.

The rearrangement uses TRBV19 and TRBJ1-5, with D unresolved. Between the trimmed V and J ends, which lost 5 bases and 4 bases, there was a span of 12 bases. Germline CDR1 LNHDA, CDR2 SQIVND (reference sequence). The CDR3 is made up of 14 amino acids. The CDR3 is CASSPRTSNQPQHF. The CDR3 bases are TGTGCCAGTAGTCCCCGAACTTCGAATCAGCCCCAGCATTTT. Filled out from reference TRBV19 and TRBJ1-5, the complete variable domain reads DGGITQSPKYLFRKEGQNVTLSCEQNLNHDAMYWYRQDPGQGLRLIYYSQIVNDFQKGDIAEGYSVSREKKESFPLTVTSAQKNPTAFYLCASSPRTSNQPQHFGDGTRLSIL.

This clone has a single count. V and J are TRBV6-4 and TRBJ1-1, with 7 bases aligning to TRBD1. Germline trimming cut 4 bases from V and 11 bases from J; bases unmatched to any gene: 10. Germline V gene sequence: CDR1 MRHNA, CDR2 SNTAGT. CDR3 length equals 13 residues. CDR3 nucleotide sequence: TGTGCCAGCAGTGCCACGCAACAGGGGACCGCTTTCTTT. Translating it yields CASSATQQGTAFF.

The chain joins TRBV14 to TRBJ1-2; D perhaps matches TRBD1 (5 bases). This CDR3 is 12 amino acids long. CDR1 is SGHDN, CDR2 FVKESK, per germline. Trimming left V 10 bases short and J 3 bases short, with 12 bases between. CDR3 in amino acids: CATGQGDYGYTF. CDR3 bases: TGTGCCACCGGCCAAGGGGACTATGGCTACACCTTC.

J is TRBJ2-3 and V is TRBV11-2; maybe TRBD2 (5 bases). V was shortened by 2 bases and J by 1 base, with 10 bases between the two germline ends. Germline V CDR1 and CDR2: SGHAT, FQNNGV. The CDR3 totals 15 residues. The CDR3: CASSLTRGRTDTQYF. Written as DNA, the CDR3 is TGTGCCAGCAGCTTAACCCGGGGTCGCACAGATACGCAGTATTTT.

CDR3 amino acids: CASSGPRQGIYEQYF. In DNA, the CDR3 is TGTGCCAGCAGTGGACCCAGACAGGGGATCTACGAGCAGTACTTC. The chain has TRBV5-6 and TRBJ2-7; 8 bases are a match to TRBD1. The CDR3 is 15 residues long. Unmatched junction bases numbered 10, after V lost 5 bases and J lost 3 bases. From germline, CDR1 is SGHDT and CDR2 YYEEEE.

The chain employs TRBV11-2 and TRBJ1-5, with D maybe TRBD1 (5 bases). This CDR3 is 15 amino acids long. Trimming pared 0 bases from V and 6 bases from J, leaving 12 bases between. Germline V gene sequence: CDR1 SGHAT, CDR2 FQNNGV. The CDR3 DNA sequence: TGTGCCAGCAGCTTAGATGGGACCGCAGGTCAGCCCCAGCATTTT. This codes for CASSLDGTAGQPQHF.

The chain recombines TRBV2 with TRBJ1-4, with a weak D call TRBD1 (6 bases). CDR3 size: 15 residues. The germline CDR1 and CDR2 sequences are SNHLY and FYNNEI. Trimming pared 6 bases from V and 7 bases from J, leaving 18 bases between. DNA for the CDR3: TGTGCCAGCAGCGACGTGGGGGGGCAAGGTGAAAAACTGTTTTTT. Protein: CASSDVGGQGEKLFF.

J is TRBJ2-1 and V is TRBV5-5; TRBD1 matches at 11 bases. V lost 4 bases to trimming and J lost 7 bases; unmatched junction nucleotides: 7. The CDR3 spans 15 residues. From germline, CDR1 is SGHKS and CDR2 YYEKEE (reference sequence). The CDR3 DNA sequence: TGTGCCAGCAGCCGGATCGGACAGGGGGCAAATGAGCAGTTCTTC. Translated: CASSRIGQGANEQFF.

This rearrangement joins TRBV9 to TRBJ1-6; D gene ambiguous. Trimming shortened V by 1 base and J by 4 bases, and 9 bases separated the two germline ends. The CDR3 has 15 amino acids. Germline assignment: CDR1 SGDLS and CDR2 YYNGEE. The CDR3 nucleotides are TGTGCCAGCAGCGTAAGGGCAGCTTATAATTCACCCCTCCACTTT. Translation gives CASSVRAAYNSPLHF.

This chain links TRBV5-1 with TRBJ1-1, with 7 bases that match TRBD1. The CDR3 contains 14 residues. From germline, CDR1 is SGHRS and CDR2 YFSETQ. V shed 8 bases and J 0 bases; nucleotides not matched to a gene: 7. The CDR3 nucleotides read TGCGCCAGTCGACCGGGACAGATGAACACTGAAGCTTTCTTT. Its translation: CASRPGQMNTEAFF.

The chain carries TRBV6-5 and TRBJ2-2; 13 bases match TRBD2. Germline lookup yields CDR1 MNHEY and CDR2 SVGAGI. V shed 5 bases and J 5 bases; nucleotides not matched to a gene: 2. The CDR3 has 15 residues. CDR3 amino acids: CASSATSGGTGELFF. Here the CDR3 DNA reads TGTGCCAGCAGTGCGACTAGCGGGGGGACCGGGGAGCTGTTTTTT.

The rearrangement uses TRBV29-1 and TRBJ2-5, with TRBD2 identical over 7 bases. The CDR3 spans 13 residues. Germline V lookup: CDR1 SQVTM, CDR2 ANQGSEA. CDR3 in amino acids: CTSSGGPKETQYF. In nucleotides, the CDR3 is TGCACCTCTTCGGGGGGACCGAAAGAGACCCAGTACTTC.

The CDR3 DNA is TGTGCCAGCTCACCAGAAGCAGCCTATGGCTACACCTTC. It yields the protein CASSPEAAYGYTF. The chain combines TRBV18 with TRBJ1-2; D gene unclear. CDR3 length: 13 residues. Germline V gene lookup returns CDR1 KGHSH and CDR2 LQKENI. The V and J ends lost 2 bases and 4 bases respectively, with 8 bases between them.

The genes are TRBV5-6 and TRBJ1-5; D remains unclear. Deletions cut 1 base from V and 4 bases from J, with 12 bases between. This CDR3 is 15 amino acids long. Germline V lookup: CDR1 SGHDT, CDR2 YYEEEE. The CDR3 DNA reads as TGTGCCAGCAGCTTGAGAAGATGGGTTAATCAGCCCCAGCATTTT. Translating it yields CASSLRRWVNQPQHF.